What follows are 26 T cell receptor beta chains derived from one specimen sequenced in a study of blood T cell repertoires in COVID-19 (dated by TCRdb to 2020 to 2021). Libraries were made using the immunoSEQ multiplex PCR assay. TCRdb took over this immuneACCESS table, retaining in-frame rearrangements with V and J assigned. Such tables are incomplete; in checked studies, under half of the missing clones stem from an unresolved V gene, and the remainder is unexplained. This sample holds 200,000 to 250,000 clones; about 83% were observed only once. The leading ten clones occupy more than 5.5% of the sample. Sequencing was performed on peripheral blood. The receptors were sampled from a human donor in a cohort sampled during active COVID-19.

The chain joins TRBV28 to TRBJ1-2, with D unclear. Looked up from germline, CDR1 is MDHEN and CDR2 is SYDVKM. Trimming took off 6 bases at V and 4 bases at J, with 9 bases between the two ends. The length of the CDR3 is 12 residues. This CDR3 reads CASSLLGYGYTF. CDR3 sequence (DNA): TGTGCCAGCAGCCTACTAGGCTATGGCTACACCTTC.

The chain has TRBV6-1 and TRBJ2-3; TRBD2 agrees at 7 bases. The germline gives CDR1 MNHNS, CDR2 SASEGT. The CDR3 runs 17 residues. The V gene end was trimmed by 1 base and the J gene end by 3 bases; junction bases not matched to a gene: 10. The CDR3 nucleotides are TGTGCCAGCAGTGAAGTATGGGGTGGGCGGGGGACAGATACGCAGTATTTT. This gives the protein CASSEVWGGRGTDTQYF.

This chain links TRBV27 with TRBJ2-1, with D possibly TRBD1 on 6 matching bases. In germline, CDR1 is MNHEY, CDR2 SMNVEV (reference sequence). V shed 6 bases and J shed 3 bases, with 15 bases lying between them. CDR3 length: 15 residues. The CDR3 nucleotides read TGTGCCAGCAGCACCCAGGGGTTGAACTACAATGAGCAGTTCTTC. This encodes CASSTQGLNYNEQFF.

This rearrangement joins TRBV27 to TRBJ1-5, with TRBD1 as a possible D gene (6 bases). This CDR3 region has 14 residues. Germline V lookup: CDR1 MNHEY, CDR2 SMNVEV (reference sequence). V lost 0 bases and J 5 bases, leaving 8 bases between the germline ends. The CDR3 DNA sequence: TGTGCCAGCAGTTTATCACCAGGGGATCAGCCCCAGCATTTT. Protein sequence: CASSLSPGDQPQHF.

The table lists this clone with many counts. The J gene is TRBJ1-2, the V gene TRBV11-1, with 10 bases that match TRBD1. CDR1 is SGHAT, CDR2 FQDESV, per germline (reference sequence). V lost 5 bases and J lost 3; bases outside the gene matches: 3. This CDR3 has 14 residues. The CDR3 nucleotides read TGTGCCAGCAGCAGACAGGGGGCGGACTATGGCTACACCTTC. Translating gives CASSRQGADYGYTF.

The gene calls are TRBV20-1 and TRBJ1-1; D gene unclear. Germline values: CDR1 DFQATT, CDR2 SNEGSKA (reference sequence). The CDR3 consists of 14 residues. Trimming pared 3 bases from V and 1 base from J, leaving 12 bases between. CDR3 in DNA: TGCAGTGCTAGTCAACCCCTCAGGAACACTGAAGCTTTCTTT. Its translation is CSASQPLRNTEAFF.

The chain couples TRBV6-5 to TRBJ1-4, with TRBD1 as a possible D gene (6 bases). This CDR3 contains 15 residues. Trimming removed 7 bases at V and 3 bases at J, with 15 bases between. Germline CDR1 MNHEY, CDR2 SVGAGI. DNA for the CDR3: TGTGCCAGCAATCCCGGGGAGGGGGCTAATGAAAAACTGTTTTTT. Translated, it gives CASNPGEGANEKLFF.

This chain joins TRBV9 and TRBJ2-5; TRBD2 is a possible D gene (7 bases). Trimming pared 0 bases from V and 5 bases from J, leaving 14 bases between. The CDR3 sequence is 15 residues long. Germline CDR1 SGDLS, CDR2 YYNGEE. This chain's CDR3 is CASSVASGQGETQYF. In nucleotides, the CDR3 is TGTGCCAGCAGCGTAGCTAGCGGCCAGGGGGAGACCCAGTACTTC.

This clone came up once. The chain has TRBV25-1 and TRBJ2-7; TRBD1 is a possible D gene (6 bases). Trimming took off 5 bases at V and 6 bases at J, with 11 bases between the two ends. CDR3 length: 12 residues. The germline CDR1 and CDR2 sequences are MGHDK and SYGVNS. CDR3 protein: CASSLTGGEQYF. The CDR3 DNA reads as TGTGCCAGCAGTTTGACAGGAGGCGAGCAGTACTTC.

V usage is TRBV11-2 and J usage is TRBJ2-7; weak D call: TRBD1 (6 bases). Germline V gene sequence: CDR1 SGHAT, CDR2 FQNNGV. V was clipped by 2 bases and J by 6 bases, with 11 bases between them. The CDR3 has 13 residues. The CDR3 bases are TGTGCCAGCAGCTTATTTACAGGGTTCGAGCAGTACTTC. It codes for CASSLFTGFEQYF.

The chain combines TRBV3-1 (or the pseudogene TRBV3-2) with TRBJ1-4; perhaps TRBD1 as D (5 bases). The CDR3 is made up of 13 amino acids. Deletions cut 0 bases from V and 13 bases from J, with 12 bases between. Per the germline V gene, CDR1 is LGHDT and CDR2 is YNNKEL (reference sequence). CDR3 residues: CASSQDAGTRLFF. CDR3 DNA sequence: TGTGCCAGCAGCCAAGATGCGGGGACCAGACTGTTTTTT.

This sequence joins TRBV5-1 and TRBJ1-2; 7 bases agree with TRBD1. V gave up 0 bases and J gave up 6 bases; unmatched junction bases: 11. Germline loops: CDR1 SGHRS, CDR2 YFSETQ. The CDR3 is 16 amino acids. The CDR3 protein is CASSLDPPGTADGYTF. The DNA of the CDR3 is TGCGCCAGCAGCTTGGATCCCCCCGGGACAGCTGATGGCTACACCTTC.

This clone was seen once. The chain joins TRBV10-1 to TRBJ2-7, with a weak D call TRBD1 (6 bases). Trimming left V 7 bases short and J 4 bases short, with 23 bases between. Germline V CDR1 and CDR2: WNHNN, SYGVQD (reference sequence). CDR3 length: 16 residues. This chain's CDR3 is CASNRNRAGRKYEQYF. The CDR3 DNA follows: TGCGCCAGCAACCGAAACAGGGCCGGTCGAAAGTACGAGCAGTACTTC.

The chain combines TRBV3-1 (or the pseudogene TRBV3-2) with TRBJ1-4, with TRBD1 matching 11 bases. The CDR3 sequence is 15 residues long. Germline CDR1 and CDR2: LGHDT and YNNKEL (reference sequence). The ends lost 4 bases at V and 8 bases at J; junction bases unmatched: 6. CDR3 residues: CASSRLGQGGEKLFF. The CDR3 DNA follows: TGTGCCAGCAGCCGCCTGGGACAGGGGGGAGAAAAACTGTTTTTT.

This chain links TRBV7-6 with TRBJ2-7; tentatively, D is TRBD2 (6 bases). The V gene lost 5 bases and the J gene lost 7 bases, with 27 bases spanning the gap. This CDR3 has 17 amino acids. CDR1 and CDR2 (germline): SGHVS, FNYEAQ. CDR3 in amino acids: CASSRWGESGAAGEQYF. DNA of the CDR3: TGTGCCAGCAGCCGCTGGGGGGAGAGTGGGGCCGCTGGGGAGCAGTACTTC.

The J gene is TRBJ2-3, the V gene TRBV27; D is possibly TRBD1 (5 bases). There are 15 residues in the CDR3. The V and J ends lost 4 bases and 0 bases respectively, with 11 bases between them. The V gene's germline CDR1 is MNHEY and CDR2 SMNVEV (reference sequence). The CDR3 loop reads CASSSPGMSTDTQYF. In nucleotides, the CDR3 is TGTGCCAGCAGTTCCCCAGGGATGAGCACAGATACGCAGTATTTT.

The rearrangement uses TRBV6-1 and TRBJ2-5, with D possibly matching TRBD2 (5 bases). Trimming stripped 2 bases from V and 2 bases from J, with 12 bases between. The CDR3 runs to 15 residues. CDR1 and CDR2 from the germline V gene are MNHNS and SASEGT. The CDR3 bases are TGTGCCAGCAGTGAATTTGGCGGGCAACAAGAGACCCAGTACTTC. Amino acid sequence: CASSEFGGQQETQYF.

This clone has more than one count but fewer than ten. This chain uses TRBV6-6 with TRBJ1-5, with unresolved D. There are 15 residues in the CDR3. Trimming took 11 bases from V and 2 from J, leaving 19 bases between them. The germline V gene has CDR1 MNHNY and CDR2 SVGAGI (reference sequence). CDR3 coding DNA: TGTGCCTGTACCAGGTCCCATCAAGGCAATCAGCCCCAGCATTTT. It is translated as CACTRSHQGNQPQHF.

This sequence joins TRBV10-1 and TRBJ2-5; D gene unclear. CDR1 and CDR2 (germline): WNHNN, SYGVQD (reference sequence). The length of the CDR3 is 16 residues. Trimming shortened V by 0 bases and J by 6 bases, and 17 bases separated the two germline ends. In nucleotides, the CDR3 is TGCGCCAGCAGTGAGTCGGCGAGGCCGACCTTGAAGACCCAGTACTTC. Translation: CASSESARPTLKTQYF.

This clone appeared a few times. The chain couples TRBV9 to TRBJ2-3; TRBD2 might be the D (6 bases). Looked up from germline, CDR1 is SGDLS and CDR2 is YYNGEE. Between the trimmed V and J ends, which lost 6 bases and 2 bases, there was a span of 19 bases. The CDR3 spans 16 residues. CDR3 region: CASTWGLARSTDTQYF. For the CDR3, the DNA is TGTGCCAGCACCTGGGGCCTAGCGAGATCCACAGATACGCAGTATTTT. The complete variable domain, with remaining parts taken from reference TRBV9 and TRBJ2-3, reads DSGVTQTPKHLITATGQRVTLRCSPRSGDLSVYWYQQSLDQGLQFLIQYYNGEERAKGNILERFSAQQFPDLHSELNLSSLELGDSALYFCASTWGLARSTDTQYFGPGTRLTVL.

V usage is TRBV18 and J usage is TRBJ1-5, with D hard to call. Trimming shortened V by 6 bases and J by 4 bases, and 7 bases separated the two germline ends. The V gene's germline CDR1 is KGHSH and CDR2 LQKENI. CDR3 length: 12 residues. The CDR3 loop is CASSERNQPQHF. CDR3 in DNA: TGTGCCAGCTCGGAGCGAAATCAGCCCCAGCATTTT.

V usage is TRBV6-5 and J usage is TRBJ1-5; 7 bases fit TRBD1. V shed 6 bases, J shed 0 bases, and the junction held 5 bases outside the gene matches. The germline CDR1 and CDR2 sequences are MNHEY and SVGAGI. The CDR3 runs 15 residues. CDR3: CASRGTDYSNQPQHF. Written as DNA, the CDR3 is TGTGCCAGCAGGGGGACAGATTATAGCAATCAGCCCCAGCATTTT.

The gene calls are TRBV27 and TRBJ2-3, with 8 bases aligning to TRBD2. CDR1 MNHEY and CDR2 SMNVEV come from the germline V gene (reference sequence). V lost 5 bases to trimming and J lost 6 bases; unmatched junction nucleotides: 7. The CDR3 extends over 14 amino acids. The CDR3 sequence: CASSGRGGLDTQYF. The CDR3 DNA follows: TGTGCCAGCAGTGGACGGGGGGGCCTGGATACGCAGTATTTT.

The chain combines TRBV6-6 with TRBJ2-6; 8 bases line up with TRBD1. The germline gives CDR1 MNHNY, CDR2 SVGAGI (reference sequence). With V trimmed by 7 bases and J by 0 bases, 8 bases remained unmatched. The CDR3 extends over 17 amino acids. The CDR3 loop is CASTRTGFSSGANVLTF. Written as DNA, the CDR3 is TGTGCCAGCACTCGGACAGGGTTCTCCTCTGGGGCCAACGTCCTGACTTTC.

A word on this clone: Its ends do not fully match the called genes, so a read error is possible. The rearrangement links TRBV7-7 to TRBJ2-1; 9 bases map to TRBD1. The CDR3 has 15 residues. Per the germline V gene, CDR1 is SSHAT and CDR2 is FNYEAQ (reference sequence). The DNA of the CDR3 is TGTGCTAGCAGCTTAGATGGGACAGGGACCAATGAGCAGTTCTTC. The encoded protein is CASSLDGTGTNEQFF.

The J gene is TRBJ1-4, the V gene TRBV7-9, with TRBD1 matching 7 bases. Germline trimming cut 1 base from V and 8 bases from J; bases unmatched to any gene: 7. CDR3 length: 15 amino acids. The germline CDR1 and CDR2 sequences are SEHNR and FQNEAQ (reference sequence). CDR3 nucleotide sequence: TGTGCCAGCAGCTTAGGAGGGACAGTGGAAGAAAAACTGTTTTTT. It translates to CASSLGGTVEEKLFF.